A single sample is the source of the 19 T cell receptor beta chains below, sequenced in a study of CD8 T cells in Susac syndrome. Reverse transcription of roughly 0.5 to 1 ug RNA was performed with random hexamers. TCRdb reprocessed the immunoSEQ multiplex PCR reads via MiXCR and lists one record per CDR3 protein. The table includes some 120,000 distinct CDR3 sequences, over 85% detected once. The sample taken for sequencing was CD8+ T cells from PBMCs. All receptors come from a human donor with multiple sclerosis.

V and J are TRBV2 and TRBJ2-5; D may be TRBD2 (6 bases). V was pared by 5 bases and J by 2 bases, with 9 bases between. The germline V gene has CDR1 SNHLY and CDR2 FYNNEI. There are 13 residues in the CDR3. CDR3 bases: TGTGCCAGCAGTACGACTAGACAAGAGACCCAGTACTTC. This sequence encodes CASSTTRQETQYF. The whole variable domain, filled in from reference TRBV2 and TRBJ2-5, reads EPEVTQTPSHQVTQMGQEVILRCVPISNHLYFYWYRQILGQKVEFLVSFYNNEISEKSEIFDDQFSVERPDGSNFTLKIRSTKLEDSAMYFCASSTTRQETQYFGPGTRLLVL.

This clonotype was seen a single time. The chain recombines TRBV6-2 or TRBV6-3 with TRBJ2-7; D not resolved. Deletions cut 0 bases from V and 6 bases from J, with 9 bases between. Germline values: CDR1 MNHEY, CDR2 SVGEGT. The CDR3 runs to 13 residues. The CDR3 loop reads CASSYSPSSEQYV. CDR3 sequence (DNA): TGTGCCAGCAGTTACTCACCGTCAAGCGAGCAGTACGTC.

This clonotype occurred a few times. This chain joins TRBV3-1 and TRBJ1-2, with D perhaps TRBD1 (5 bases). Trimming shortened V by 0 bases and J by 8 bases, and 19 bases separated the two germline ends. Germline CDR1 is LGHDT and CDR2 is YNNKEL (reference sequence). This CDR3 is 16 amino acids long. CDR3 amino acids: CASSQDRQRAPWGYTF. The CDR3 region has the DNA TGTGCCAGCAGCCAAGATCGACAGCGGGCCCCTTGGGGCTACACCTTC. The full variable domain, completed using reference TRBV3-1 and TRBJ1-2, is DTAVSQTPKYLVTQMGNDKSIKCEQNLGHDTMYWYKQDSKKFLKIMFSYNNKELIINETVPNRFSPKSPDKAHLNLHINSLELGDSAVYFCASSQDRQRAPWGYTFGSGTRLTVV.

This chain joins TRBV13 and TRBJ2-5; D gene unclear. The V end was cut by 3 bases, the J end by 0 bases, with 8 bases between. This CDR3 is built from 14 residues. Per the germline V gene, CDR1 is PRHDT and CDR2 is FYEKMQ (reference sequence). The CDR3 protein is CASSFIGYQETQYF. In DNA, the CDR3 is TGTGCCAGCAGCTTTATCGGGTACCAAGAGACCCAGTACTTC.

This rearrangement joins TRBV5-6 to TRBJ1-5, with D unresolved. The germline V and J ends were trimmed by 1 base and 9 bases, with 11 bases remaining between them. This CDR3 is 13 amino acids long. CDR1 and CDR2 from the germline V gene are SGHDT and YYEEEE. The CDR3 DNA follows: TGTGCCAGCAGCTTGTGGGGTGGGATGCCCCAGCATTTT. Translated: CASSLWGGMPQHF. The full variable domain, in which reference TRBV5-6 and TRBJ1-5 provide the parts outside the CDR3, is DAGVTQSPTHLIKTRGQQVTLRCSPKSGHDTVSWYQQALGQGPQFIFQYYEEEERQRGNFPDRFSGHQFPNYSSELNVNALLLGDSALYLCASSLWGGMPQHFGDGTRLSIL.

V usage is TRBV25-1 and J usage is TRBJ2-3; 11 nucleotides agree with TRBD2. Trimming at V came to 8 bases and at J to 4 bases, leaving 8 bases not matched to a gene. Germline V CDR1 and CDR2: MGHDK, SYGVNS. CDR3 size: 15 residues. CDR3 residues: CASLSGRGGADTQYF. The CDR3 DNA reads as TGTGCCAGCCTTAGCGGGAGGGGAGGTGCAGATACGCAGTATTTT.

About this clonotype: The DNA is left out, because the CDR3 cannot be placed on it with certainty; the CDR3 is given as TCRdb lists it. The chain is built from TRBV19 and TRBJ1-5; the D call of TRBD1 is as the table states it, not checked on the DNA. The germline CDR1 and CDR2 sequences are LNHDA and SQIVND (reference sequence). The CDR3 spans 14 amino acids, including both terminal residues. CDR3 loop: CASTSGYGNQPQHF.

This clonotype has only one observation. The V gene is TRBV4-1, the J gene TRBJ1-1, with D unclear. This CDR3 has 15 amino acids. Germline lookup yields CDR1 MGHRA and CDR2 YSYEKL. The V end was cut by 1 base, the J end by 5 bases, with 14 bases between. CDR3 protein: CASSQGAGRSTEAFF. CDR3 sequence (DNA): TGCGCCAGCAGCCAAGGAGCTGGTAGGAGTACTGAAGCTTTCTTT.

The chain employs TRBV7-9 and TRBJ2-6; TRBD1 might be the D (6 bases). Per the germline V gene, CDR1 is SEHNR and CDR2 is FQNEAQ (reference sequence). V lost 5 bases, J lost 0 bases, and 20 bases lay in between. The CDR3 consists of 19 residues. The CDR3 loop is CASSGRTVSLDSGANVLTF. CDR3 in DNA: TGTGCCAGCAGCGGAAGGACAGTTTCCTTGGACTCTGGGGCCAACGTCCTGACTTTC.

The rearrangement joins TRBV27 to TRBJ2-1, with a possible D match to TRBD2 (5 bases). The CDR3 is made up of 14 amino acids. The V and J ends lost 6 bases and 4 bases respectively, with 13 bases between them. Germline V gives CDR1 MNHEY, CDR2 SMNVEV (reference sequence). CDR3 amino acids: CASSPSPGYNEQFF. The CDR3 DNA sequence: TGTGCCAGCAGCCCATCCCCGGGGTACAATGAGCAGTTCTTC.

V and J are TRBV2 and TRBJ1-1, with D hard to call. The CDR3 sequence is 12 residues long. Germline CDR1 is SNHLY and CDR2 is FYNNEI. Trimming removed 2 bases at V and 11 bases at J, with 12 bases between. The CDR3 nucleotides are TGTGCCAGCAGTGAAAGGCTATCCGAGGCTTTCTTT. It codes for CASSERLSEAFF.

V is TRBV29-1 and J is TRBJ2-7, with 11 positions matching TRBD1. Germline V lookup: CDR1 SQVTM, CDR2 ANQGSEA. Trimming took 8 bases from V and 5 from J; bases not matched to a gene: 8. The length of the CDR3 is 13 residues. CDR3 sequence: CSIGQGAVDEQYF. CDR3 sequence (DNA): TGCAGCATCGGACAGGGGGCTGTGGACGAGCAGTACTTC.

Comments on this clonotype: Its ends do not fully match the called genes, so a read error is possible. The V call is TRBV7-9, the J call TRBJ1-1; no definite D call. CDR1 and CDR2 from the germline V gene are SEHNR and FQNEAQ (reference sequence). CDR3 size: 10 residues. CDR3 loop: CASSAATGKF. CDR3 DNA sequence: TGTGCCAGCAGCGCGGCAACGGGTAAATTT.

The CDR3 DNA reads TGCAGCGTTTTCCCCAGACAGCCGGGACTGCACAATGAGCAGTTCTTC. Its translation is CSVFPRQPGLHNEQFF. The gene calls are TRBV29-1 and TRBJ2-1; a weak D match, TRBD2 (6 bases). Germline CDR1 is SQVTM and CDR2 is ANQGSEA. V lost 5 bases to trimming and J lost 5 bases, with 22 bases between them. The CDR3 sequence is 16 residues long.

V and J are TRBV7-2 and TRBJ1-2; the D is unclear. V was clipped by 5 bases and J by 4 bases, with 14 bases between them. The germline V gene has CDR1 SGHTA and CDR2 FQGNSA. This CDR3 spans 14 amino acids. CDR3 sequence: CASSHAQLLYGYTF. CDR3 in DNA: TGTGCCAGCAGCCACGCACAGTTGCTCTATGGCTACACCTTC.

This rearrangement joins TRBV7-2 to TRBJ1-1, with D possibly being TRBD1 (5 bases). The germline V gene encodes CDR1 SGHTA and CDR2 FQGNSA. CDR3 length: 13 residues. V was trimmed by 4 bases and J by 5 bases, leaving 11 bases between them. CDR3: CASSWGRGTEAFF. As DNA, the CDR3 is TGTGCCAGCAGCTGGGGCCGGGGAACTGAAGCTTTCTTT. Based on the CDR3 plus reference TRBV7-2 and TRBJ1-1, the full variable domain is GAGVSQSPSNKVTEKGKDVELRCDPISGHTALYWYRQSLGQGLEFLIYFQGNSAPDKSGLPSDRFSAERTGGSVSTLTIQRTQQEDSAVYLCASSWGRGTEAFFGQGTRLTVV.

This clonotype was seen a single time. The V gene is TRBV18, the J gene TRBJ2-1; D unclear. Trimming removed 8 bases from V and 4 bases from J, with 15 bases in between. Germline lookup yields CDR1 KGHSH and CDR2 LQKENI. This CDR3 is built from 14 residues. DNA for the CDR3: TGTGCCAGCCTCGGATCCGGGTATTACAATGAGCAGTTCTTC. Encoded protein: CASLGSGYYNEQFF.

This chain joins TRBV19 and TRBJ1-4; 9 nucleotides match TRBD1. This CDR3 has 14 residues. In germline, CDR1 is LNHDA, CDR2 SQIVND (reference sequence). V lost 9 bases and J lost 4; bases outside the gene matches: 6. DNA for the CDR3: TGTGCCAGCCGACGACAGGGGGTTAATGAAAAACTGTTTTTT. Protein sequence: CASRRQGVNEKLFF.

This clonotype appeared once. The chain uses TRBV7-9 and TRBJ2-1; 8 bases line up with TRBD2. From germline, CDR1 is SEHNR and CDR2 FQNEAQ (reference sequence). V lost 7 bases, J lost 6 bases, and 5 bases stayed unmatched. This CDR3 is 13 amino acids long. Written as DNA, the CDR3 is TGTGCCAGCAACGGGAGGGCGACCAATGAGCAGTTCTTC. Translated, it gives CASNGRATNEQFF.